These T cell receptor beta chains were read from a single sample in a study of blood T cell repertoires in COVID-19. Assay: immunoSEQ multiplex PCR; the TCRdb copy retains only in-frame clones and omits some. The sample includes 350,000 to 400,000 clones, more than 75% of them seen just once. Sequencing was performed on PBMCs or T cells enriched from blood (not recorded which). The receptors come from a woman aged 18-29 years who had recovered from COVID-19. The CDR3 runs from the conserved cysteine through the conserved F or W. D genes are given only for firm matches.

CASSVTVAGNTIYF | TGTGCCAGCAGCGTGACAGTAGCCGGAAACACCATATATTTT | TRBJ1-3 | . | TRBV9
CATSDSPGAGNTIYF | TGTGCCACCAGTGATTCCCCAGGGGCTGGAAACACCATATATTTT | TRBJ1-3 | . | TRBV24-1
CASSPPPWTSGGQKETQYF | TGCGCCAGCAGTCCGCCGCCCTGGACTAGCGGGGGGCAAAAAGAGACCCAGTACTTC | TRBJ2-5 | TRBD2 | TRBV4-1
CASSQVAGTNSNQPQHF | TGCGCCAGCAGCCAAGTGGCCGGGACAAATAGCAATCAGCCCCAGCATTTT | TRBJ1-5 | . | TRBV4-1
CASGTGQRNGYTF | TGTGCCAGCGGGACAGGGCAGCGAAATGGCTACACCTTC | TRBJ1-2 | TRBD1 | TRBV12-3/TRBV12-4
CASSDGQPHYGYTF | TGTGCCAGCAGTGACGGACAACCACACTATGGCTACACCTTC | TRBJ1-2 | . | TRBV6-1
CASSSAGSDGYTF | TGTGCCAGCAGCTCCGCAGGGTCCGATGGCTACACCTTC | TRBJ1-2 | . | TRBV7-9
CSVENRGGYTEAFF | TGCAGCGTTGAAAACAGGGGGGGTTACACTGAAGCTTTCTTT | TRBJ1-1 | TRBD1 | TRBV29-1
CASSFFGLAGFGELFF | TGTGCCAGCAGCTTTTTTGGACTAGCGGGGTTCGGGGAGCTGTTTTTT | TRBJ2-2 | TRBD2 | TRBV7-9
CATRQTGGTGTEAFF | TGTGCCACCAGACAGACAGGGGGCACGGGCACTGAAGCTTTCTTT | TRBJ1-1 | TRBD1 | TRBV24-1
CASSTHRAGDLYEQYF | TGTGCCAGTAGTACCCACCGGGCAGGGGATCTCTACGAGCAGTACTTC | TRBJ2-7 | . | TRBV19